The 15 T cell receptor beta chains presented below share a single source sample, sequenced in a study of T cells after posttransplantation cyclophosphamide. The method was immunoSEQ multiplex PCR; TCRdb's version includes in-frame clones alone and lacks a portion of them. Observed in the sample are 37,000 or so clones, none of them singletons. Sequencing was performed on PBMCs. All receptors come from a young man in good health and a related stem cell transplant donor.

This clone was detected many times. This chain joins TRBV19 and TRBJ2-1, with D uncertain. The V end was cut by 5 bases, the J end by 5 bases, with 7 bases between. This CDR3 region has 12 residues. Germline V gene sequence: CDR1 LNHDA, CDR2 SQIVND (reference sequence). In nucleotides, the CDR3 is TGTGCCAGTAGTCCTCGTAACAATGAGCAGTTCTTC. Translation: CASSPRNNEQFF.

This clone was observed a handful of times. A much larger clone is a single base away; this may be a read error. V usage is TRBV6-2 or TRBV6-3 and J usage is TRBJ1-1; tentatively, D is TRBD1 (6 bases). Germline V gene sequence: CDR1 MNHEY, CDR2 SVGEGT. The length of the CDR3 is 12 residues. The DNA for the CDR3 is TGTGCCAGCAATACAGGGACCACTCAAGCTTTCTTT. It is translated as CASNTGTTQAFF.

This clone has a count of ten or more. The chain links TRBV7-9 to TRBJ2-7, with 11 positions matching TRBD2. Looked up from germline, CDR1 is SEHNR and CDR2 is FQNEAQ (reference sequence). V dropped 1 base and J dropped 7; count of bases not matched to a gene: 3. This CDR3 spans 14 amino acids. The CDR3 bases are TGTGCCAGCAGCTTAGTAGCGGGGGGGCTTGAGCAGTACTTC. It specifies CASSLVAGGLEQYF.

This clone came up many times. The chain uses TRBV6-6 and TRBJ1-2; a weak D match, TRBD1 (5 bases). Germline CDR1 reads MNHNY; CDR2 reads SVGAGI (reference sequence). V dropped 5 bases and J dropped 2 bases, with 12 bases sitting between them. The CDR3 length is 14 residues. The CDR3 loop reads CASSNQGRNYGYTF. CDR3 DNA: TGTGCCAGCAGTAACCAGGGAAGGAACTATGGCTACACCTTC.

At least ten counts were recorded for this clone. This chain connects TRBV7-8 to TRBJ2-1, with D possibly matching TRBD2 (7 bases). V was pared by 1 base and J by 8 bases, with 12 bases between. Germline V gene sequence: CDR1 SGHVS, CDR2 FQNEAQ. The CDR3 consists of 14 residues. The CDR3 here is CASSLGGGMDEQFF. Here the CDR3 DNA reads TGTGCCAGCAGCTTAGGGGGGGGCATGGATGAGCAGTTCTTC.

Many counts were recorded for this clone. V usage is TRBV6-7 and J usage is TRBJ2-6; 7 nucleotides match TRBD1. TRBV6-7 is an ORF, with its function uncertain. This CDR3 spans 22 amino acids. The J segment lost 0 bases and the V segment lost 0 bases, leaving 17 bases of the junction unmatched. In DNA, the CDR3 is TGTGCCAGCAGTTACTCGAGCAAGTCAGGGACAGACAACGTCTCTGGGGCCAACGTCCTGACTTTC. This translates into CASSYSSKSGTDNVSGANVLTF.

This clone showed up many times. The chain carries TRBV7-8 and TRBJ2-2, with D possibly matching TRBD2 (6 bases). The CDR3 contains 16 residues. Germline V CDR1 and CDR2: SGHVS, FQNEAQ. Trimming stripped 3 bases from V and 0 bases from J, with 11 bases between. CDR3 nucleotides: TGTGCCAGCAGCTTCGTGGGGACTTCGAACACCGGGGAGCTGTTTTTT. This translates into CASSFVGTSNTGELFF.

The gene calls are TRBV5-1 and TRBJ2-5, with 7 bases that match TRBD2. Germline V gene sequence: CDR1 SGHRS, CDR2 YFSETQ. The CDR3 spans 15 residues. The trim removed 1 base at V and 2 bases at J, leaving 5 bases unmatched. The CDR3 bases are TGCGCCAGCAGCTTGACAGGAGCGGGGCAAGAGACCCAGTACTTC. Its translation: CASSLTGAGQETQYF.

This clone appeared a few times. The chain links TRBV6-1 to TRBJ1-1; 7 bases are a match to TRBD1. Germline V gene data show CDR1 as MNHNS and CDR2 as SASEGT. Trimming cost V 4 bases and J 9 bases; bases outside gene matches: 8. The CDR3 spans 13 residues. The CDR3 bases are TGTGCCAGCAGTGCCCGGACAGGCGACCAAGCTTTCTTT. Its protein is CASSARTGDQAFF.

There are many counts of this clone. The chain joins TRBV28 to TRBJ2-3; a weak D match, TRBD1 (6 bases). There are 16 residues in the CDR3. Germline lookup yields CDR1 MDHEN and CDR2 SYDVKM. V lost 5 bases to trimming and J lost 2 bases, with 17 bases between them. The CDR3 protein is CASSLSGAGATDTQYF. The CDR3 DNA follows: TGTGCCAGCAGTCTAAGCGGCGCAGGGGCCACAGATACGCAGTATTTT.

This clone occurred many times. CDR3 coding DNA: TGTGCCAGCAGCTTAGGACGGACAGACAACCTATATGGCTACACCTTC. Its protein product is CASSLGRTDNLYGYTF. The chain is built from TRBV11-2 and TRBJ1-2, with D possibly TRBD1 on 6 matching bases. Trimming pared 1 base from V and 5 bases from J, leaving 17 bases between. CDR1 SGHAT and CDR2 FQNNGV come from the germline V gene. The length of the CDR3 is 16 residues.

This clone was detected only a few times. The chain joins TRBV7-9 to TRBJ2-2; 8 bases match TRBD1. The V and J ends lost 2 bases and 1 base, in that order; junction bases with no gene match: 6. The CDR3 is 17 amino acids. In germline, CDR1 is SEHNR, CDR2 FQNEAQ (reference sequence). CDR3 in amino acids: CASSLTTGTGNTGELFF. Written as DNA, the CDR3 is TGTGCCAGCAGCTTAACGACCGGGACAGGGAACACCGGGGAGCTGTTTTTT.

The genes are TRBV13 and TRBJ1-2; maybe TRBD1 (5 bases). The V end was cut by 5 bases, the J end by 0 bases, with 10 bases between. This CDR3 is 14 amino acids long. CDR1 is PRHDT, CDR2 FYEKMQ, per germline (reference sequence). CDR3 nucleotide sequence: TGTGCCAGCAGCCTGAGACAGACTAACTATGGCTACACCTTC. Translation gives CASSLRQTNYGYTF.

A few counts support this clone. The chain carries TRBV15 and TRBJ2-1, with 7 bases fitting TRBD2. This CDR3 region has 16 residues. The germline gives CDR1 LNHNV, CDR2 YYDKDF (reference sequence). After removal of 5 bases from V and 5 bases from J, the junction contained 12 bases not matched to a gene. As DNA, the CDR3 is TGTGCCACCAGCGGAACCTCGGGGGGTTGGGACAATGAGCAGTTCTTC. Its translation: CATSGTSGGWDNEQFF.

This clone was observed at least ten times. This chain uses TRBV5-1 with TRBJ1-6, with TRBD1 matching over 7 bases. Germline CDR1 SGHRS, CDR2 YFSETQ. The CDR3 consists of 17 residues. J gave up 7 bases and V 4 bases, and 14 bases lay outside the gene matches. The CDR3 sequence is CASSRGGTATENSPLHF. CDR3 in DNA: TGCGCCAGCAGCCGGGGGGGGACAGCTACCGAGAATTCACCCCTCCACTTT.